The 7 T cell receptor beta chains below come from one sample, sequenced in a study of PD-1 blockade in classical Hodgkin lymphoma. Autologous stem cell transplantation was followed by relapse in every patient, and brentuximab vedotin exposure varied. Repertoires were generated with immunoSEQ multiplex PCR, while TCRdb's copy carries only in-frame clones and drops some. The sample carries over 20,000 clones, approximately 84% recorded once. This sample comprised peripheral blood mononuclear cells (PBMCs), obtained at baseline. These receptors all come from a human donor with classical Hodgkin lymphoma.

The rearrangement joins TRBV7-8 to TRBJ2-7, with TRBD1 matching 8 bases. Germline V CDR1 and CDR2: SGHVS, FQNEAQ. This CDR3 has 15 amino acids. V lost 1 base and J lost 1; bases outside the gene matches: 3. Here the CDR3 DNA reads TGTGCCAGCAGCTTAGTAAGGACAGGGTCCTACGAGCAGTACTTC. Amino acid sequence: CASSLVRTGSYEQYF.

The gene calls are TRBV6-6 and TRBJ1-2, with 8 bases lining up with TRBD1. The CDR3 has 14 amino acids. Germline CDR1 is MNHNY and CDR2 is SVGAGI (reference sequence). V was clipped by 5 bases and J by 0 bases; unmatched bases: 2. The CDR3 nucleotides are TGTGCCAGCAGTAGACAGGGGACTAACTATGGCTACACCTTC. This codes for CASSRQGTNYGYTF.

The chain is built from TRBV4-3 and TRBJ2-3; 12 bases line up with TRBD2. Germline values: CDR1 LGHNA, CDR2 YSLEER. This CDR3 region has 16 residues. The V and J ends lost 2 bases and 4 bases, in that order; junction bases with no gene match: 4. The CDR3 nucleotides are TGCGCCAGCAGCCAACTAGCGGGGGGGCTGGCAGATACGCAGTATTTT. Translated, it gives CASSQLAGGLADTQYF.

CDR3 amino acids: CASSLSQETQYF. The CDR3 DNA reads TGCGCCAGCAGCTTGTCCCAAGAGACCCAGTACTTC. The rearrangement uses TRBV5-1 and TRBJ2-5; no clear D gene. The germline V gene encodes CDR1 SGHRS and CDR2 YFSETQ. The CDR3 length is 12 residues. Deletions cut 1 base from V and 1 base from J, with 2 bases between.

The chain is built from TRBV6-6 and TRBJ2-7, with 9 bases that match TRBD2. The V segment lost 6 bases and the J segment 0 bases; nucleotides outside the gene matches: 3. The CDR3 consists of 14 residues. Germline CDR1 reads MNHNY; CDR2 reads SVGAGI (reference sequence). The CDR3 sequence is CASRNSGSSYEQYF. CDR3 DNA: TGTGCCAGCAGGAATAGCGGGAGCTCCTACGAGCAGTACTTC.

V is TRBV11-2 and J is TRBJ2-1, with unresolved D. The V end lost 1 base, the J end lost 3 bases, and 19 bases lay between the germline ends. Germline-derived CDR1 and CDR2 are SGHAT and FQNNGV. CDR3 size: 18 residues. CDR3 residues: CASSLGRKTLTNYNEQFF. The CDR3, as DNA: TGTGCCAGCAGCTTAGGTCGGAAAACACTTACTAACTACAATGAGCAGTTCTTC.

The gene calls are TRBV2 and TRBJ2-1; D may be TRBD2 (5 bases). Germline CDR1 and CDR2: SNHLY and FYNNEI. The CDR3 has 15 amino acids. Deletions cut 3 bases from V and 8 bases from J, with 17 bases between. The CDR3, as DNA: TGTGCCAGCAGTGATATTCGCGGGCCTCGTTATGAGCAGTTCTTC. Amino acid sequence: CASSDIRGPRYEQFF.